The 27 T cell receptor beta chains given below trace back to one sample, sequenced in a study of cytomegalovirus exposure and HLA in healthy donors. PCR primers comprised 60 Vbeta and 13 Jbeta primers. Clones were read by immunoSEQ multiplex PCR, and TCRdb kept only the in-frame ones, dropping some. The table records about 150,000 clones, roughly 80% of them present only once. The sequenced sample consisted of PBMCs. The source is a man aged 18 to 29 in good health and CMV-seropositive.

The V gene is TRBV7-7, the J gene TRBJ2-3, with TRBD2 identical over 7 bases. The CDR3 extends over 15 amino acids. Germline V gene data show CDR1 as SSHAT and CDR2 as FNYEAQ (reference sequence). V lost 1 base and J lost 3; bases outside the gene matches: 4. The CDR3 sequence: CASSLGGSGTDTQYF. The CDR3 coding sequence is TGTGCCAGCAGCTTAGGCGGGAGTGGAACAGATACGCAGTATTTT.

This chain joins TRBV7-9 and TRBJ2-7; a possible D gene is TRBD1 (5 bases). From germline, CDR1 is SEHNR and CDR2 FQNEAQ (reference sequence). V was trimmed by 1 base and J by 5 bases, leaving 9 bases between them. CDR3 length: 13 amino acids. CDR3 protein: CASSLDSRDEQYF. The CDR3 nucleotides read TGTGCCAGCAGCTTAGATTCCAGGGACGAGCAGTACTTC.

This clone was picked up one time. The J gene is TRBJ1-1, the V gene TRBV29-1; D is uncertain. The CDR3 covers 13 residues. Germline V gene lookup returns CDR1 SQVTM and CDR2 ANQGSEA. Trimming took off 7 bases at V and 1 base at J, with 13 bases between the two ends. The CDR3 reads CSASSGPNTEAFF. CDR3 sequence (DNA): TGCAGCGCCTCTAGCGGACCGAACACTGAAGCTTTCTTT.

The chain links TRBV15 to TRBJ1-2; unclear D gene. CDR3 length: 12 amino acids. The V gene's germline CDR1 is LNHNV and CDR2 YYDKDF (reference sequence). V shed 9 bases and J shed 7 bases, with 15 bases lying between them. The CDR3 is CATQGGGGGYTF. CDR3 coding DNA: TGTGCCACGCAAGGAGGTGGCGGTGGCTACACCTTC. The variable domain in full, with the rest retrieved from reference TRBV15 and TRBJ1-2, is DAMVIQNPRYQVTQFGKPVTLSCSQTLNHNVMYWYQQKSSQAPKLLFHYYDKDFNNEADTPDNFQSRRPNTSFCFLDIRSPGLGDTAMYLCATQGGGGGYTFGSGTRLTVV.

V usage is TRBV29-1 and J usage is TRBJ2-3; 7 bases align to TRBD1. Germline V CDR1 and CDR2: SQVTM, ANQGSEA. The CDR3 sequence is 15 residues long. The trim removed 5 bases at V and 3 bases at J, leaving 11 bases unmatched. DNA for the CDR3: TGCAGCGTTCGACGGGACAGCACGTTTACAGATACGCAGTATTTT. This sequence encodes CSVRRDSTFTDTQYF.

This rearrangement joins TRBV27 to TRBJ2-5; 7 nucleotides align to TRBD1. The germline V gene encodes CDR1 MNHEY and CDR2 SMNVEV (reference sequence). With 5 bases clipped from V and 2 bases from J, the junction kept 14 bases outside the gene matches. The CDR3 runs 17 residues. CDR3 nucleotide sequence: TGTGCCAGCAGTATTTATGCCCGACAGGGAGCTCAAGAGACCCAGTACTTC. Amino acid sequence: CASSIYARQGAQETQYF.

The chain employs TRBV28 and TRBJ2-5; 9 bases align to TRBD2. The better agreement between TRBJ2-7 and the DNA end casts doubt on the J call. The length of the CDR3 is 14 residues. Germline lookup yields CDR1 MDHEN and CDR2 SYDVKM. As DNA, the CDR3 is TGTGCCAGCAGTTTTGGCGGGAGGGGAGACGAGCAGTACTTC. Translating gives CASSFGGRGDEQYF.

The rearrangement uses TRBV6-6 and TRBJ2-7; D is uncertain. The germline V and J ends were trimmed by 0 bases and 1 base, with 13 bases remaining between them. The CDR3 has 16 residues. Germline CDR1 MNHNY, CDR2 SVGAGI (reference sequence). CDR3 amino acids: CASSYSISAPSYEQYF. The CDR3 DNA sequence: TGTGCCAGCAGTTACTCGATAAGCGCGCCGTCCTACGAGCAGTACTTC.

V is TRBV7-2 and J is TRBJ2-1; 7 bases are a match to TRBD1. This CDR3 is 15 amino acids long. The J segment lost 5 bases and the V segment lost 4 bases, leaving 8 bases of the junction unmatched. The V gene's germline CDR1 is SGHTA and CDR2 FQGNSA. The CDR3: CASSSTIQGNNEQFF. CDR3 DNA sequence: TGTGCCAGCAGCTCCACCATACAGGGGAACAATGAGCAGTTCTTC.

V usage is TRBV29-1 and J usage is TRBJ2-7; 12 bases are shared with TRBD2. Trimming at V came to 6 bases and at J to 3 bases, leaving 9 bases not matched to a gene. The CDR3 sequence is 15 residues long. Germline V gives CDR1 SQVTM, CDR2 ANQGSEA. CDR3 coding DNA: TGCAGCGTAAGCGGACTAGCGGGATATATCTACGAGCAGTACTTC. Residues: CSVSGLAGYIYEQYF.

The chain recombines TRBV6-5 with TRBJ1-3; the D is unclear. Trimming took off 6 bases at V and 1 base at J, with 10 bases between the two ends. Germline V CDR1 and CDR2: MNHEY, SVGAGI. CDR3 size: 14 residues. CDR3 DNA: TGTGCCAGCAGACCACTCCAATCTGGAAACACCATATATTTT. Protein product: CASRPLQSGNTIYF.

This chain connects TRBV6-1 to TRBJ1-5; 7 bases match TRBD1. CDR3 length: 18 residues. Germline V gives CDR1 MNHNS, CDR2 SASEGT. Germline trimming cut 2 bases from V and 7 bases from J; bases unmatched to any gene: 17. CDR3 protein: CASSEFMEGQLKVQPQHF. In nucleotides, the CDR3 is TGTGCCAGCAGTGAATTCATGGAGGGACAGCTTAAGGTACAGCCCCAGCATTTT.

The chain carries TRBV11-2 and TRBJ2-7; 10 bases agree with TRBD2. V gave up 8 bases and J gave up 3 bases; unmatched junction bases: 7. Germline values: CDR1 SGHAT, CDR2 FQNNGV. This CDR3 is 14 amino acids long. CDR3 sequence: CASLRTSGSYEQYF. CDR3 nucleotide sequence: TGTGCCAGCCTGAGGACTAGCGGTAGCTACGAGCAGTACTTC.

The chain joins TRBV28 to TRBJ1-5, with no clear D. V lost 7 bases, J lost 3 bases, and 10 bases lay in between. This CDR3 spans 13 amino acids. Germline CDR1 reads MDHEN; CDR2 reads SYDVKM. The CDR3 loop is CASIGTHNQPQHF. CDR3 bases: TGTGCCAGCATTGGCACGCACAATCAGCCCCAGCATTTT.

The chain carries TRBV27 and TRBJ1-1, with D possibly TRBD1 on 5 matching bases. Per the germline V gene, CDR1 is MNHEY and CDR2 is SMNVEV (reference sequence). The CDR3 contains 15 residues. V was clipped by 6 bases and J by 2 bases, with 16 bases between them. CDR3 protein: CASSRPAGLNTEAFF. The CDR3 nucleotides are TGTGCCAGCAGCCGACCCGCAGGGTTAAACACTGAAGCTTTCTTT.

The chain is built from TRBV7-9 and TRBJ2-2; D is ambiguous. CDR1 and CDR2 from the germline V gene are SEHNR and FQNEAQ (reference sequence). Trimming took 0 bases from V and 2 from J, leaving 4 bases between them. The CDR3 covers 14 residues. Written as DNA, the CDR3 is TGTGCCAGCAGCTTAGCTCTAAACACCGGGGAGCTGTTTTTT. Translated, it gives CASSLALNTGELFF.

The rearrangement uses TRBV7-8 and TRBJ2-1, with a possible D match to TRBD2 (5 bases). The CDR3 totals 14 residues. Trimming removed 9 bases at V and 0 bases at J, with 12 bases between. Germline V gives CDR1 SGHVS, CDR2 FQNEAQ. Written as DNA, the CDR3 is TGTGCCAGTATGTTCCGGGACTCCTACAATGAGCAGTTCTTC. Protein product: CASMFRDSYNEQFF.

The chain combines TRBV27 with TRBJ2-3; 7 bases line up with TRBD2. The CDR3 is 17 residues long. Trimming removed 3 bases from V and 6 bases from J; junction bases left unmatched: 15. Germline-derived CDR1 and CDR2 are MNHEY and SMNVEV (reference sequence). CDR3 sequence reads: CASSFPRSRDGGDTQYF. The CDR3 DNA reads TGTGCCAGCAGTTTTCCCCGGTCCCGGGACGGGGGGGATACGCAGTATTTT.

The chain joins TRBV9 to TRBJ2-5, with a tentative D call TRBD1 (6 bases). CDR1 SGDLS and CDR2 YYNGEE come from the germline V gene. With 0 bases removed from V and 1 base from J, the gap between germline ends came to 10 bases. This CDR3 region has 15 residues. The chain's CDR3 is CASSVDRVAQETQYF. The CDR3 coding sequence is TGTGCCAGCAGCGTAGACAGGGTGGCCCAAGAGACCCAGTACTTC.

This clone was counted between two and nine times. An end of the junction does not agree with germline; a read error may underlie this. The V gene is TRBV15, the J gene TRBJ2-2; 9 nucleotides align to TRBD1. This CDR3 region has 12 residues. From germline, CDR1 is LNHNV and CDR2 YYDKDF (reference sequence). CDR3 residues: CATSRGQGEQFF. The CDR3 DNA is TGTGCCACCAGCAGAGGACAGGGGGAGCAGTTTTTT.

V usage is TRBV5-5 and J usage is TRBJ2-7; D is unresolved. The V and J ends lost 2 bases and 4 bases respectively, with 7 bases between them. The CDR3 has 12 residues. The germline V gene has CDR1 SGHKS and CDR2 YYEKEE (reference sequence). The CDR3 coding sequence is TGTGCCAGCAGCTTAACTGCGTACGAGCAGTACTTC. Protein product: CASSLTAYEQYF.

CDR3 in amino acids: CATSYGRVGTTGELFF. The CDR3 coding sequence is TGTGCCACCTCATATGGGAGGGTCGGAACGACCGGGGAGCTGTTTTTT. This chain connects TRBV2 to TRBJ2-2; 7 nucleotides match TRBD2. The CDR3 is 16 residues long. Trimming cost V 10 bases and J 5 bases; bases outside gene matches: 16. The germline V gene has CDR1 SNHLY and CDR2 FYNNEI.

The chain links TRBV27 to TRBJ2-2; 7 positions match TRBD2. J was trimmed by 6 bases and V by 6 bases; bases with no gene match: 10. Germline V gives CDR1 MNHEY, CDR2 SMNVEV (reference sequence). The CDR3 is 15 amino acids. CDR3 bases: TGTGCCAGCAGCCCCCGTGGGCGGGAGCCCGGGGAGCTGTTTTTT. This encodes CASSPRGREPGELFF.

The chain employs TRBV13 and TRBJ1-2; D uncertain. This CDR3 comprises 14 residues. Germline-derived CDR1 and CDR2 are PRHDT and FYEKMQ (reference sequence). V lost 5 bases to trimming and J lost 4 bases, with 14 bases between them. CDR3 nucleotide sequence: TGTGCCAGCAGCCTGGGCAGCACACCCTATGGCTACACCTTC. Translated: CASSLGSTPYGYTF.

V and J are TRBV9 and TRBJ2-1; TRBD2 matches at 12 bases. This CDR3 region has 16 residues. Germline V gene lookup returns CDR1 SGDLS and CDR2 YYNGEE. With 3 bases clipped from V and 7 bases from J, the junction kept 8 bases outside the gene matches. The CDR3 region is CASSGRLAGEINEQFF. The CDR3 nucleotides read TGTGCCAGCAGCGGGAGACTAGCGGGGGAAATAAATGAGCAGTTCTTC.

The V gene is TRBV7-8, the J gene TRBJ2-4; tentative D call: TRBD1 (6 bases). CDR3 length: 19 residues. Trimming removed 2 bases from V and 0 bases from J, with 20 bases in between. CDR1 is SGHVS, CDR2 FQNEAQ, per germline. The CDR3 spells CASSLNRQGLVLAKNIQYF. CDR3 sequence (DNA): TGTGCCAGCAGCTTAAATCGGCAGGGGTTGGTACTAGCCAAAAACATTCAGTACTTC.

The CDR3 protein is CASSLAPSGSTDTQYF. Written as DNA, the CDR3 is TGCGCCAGCAGCTTGGCTCCTAGCGGAAGCACAGATACGCAGTATTTT. The J gene is TRBJ2-3, the V gene TRBV5-1; TRBD2 matches 7 bases. Germline assignment: CDR1 SGHRS and CDR2 YFSETQ. With V trimmed by 0 bases and J by 0 bases, 4 bases remained unmatched. This CDR3 comprises 16 residues.